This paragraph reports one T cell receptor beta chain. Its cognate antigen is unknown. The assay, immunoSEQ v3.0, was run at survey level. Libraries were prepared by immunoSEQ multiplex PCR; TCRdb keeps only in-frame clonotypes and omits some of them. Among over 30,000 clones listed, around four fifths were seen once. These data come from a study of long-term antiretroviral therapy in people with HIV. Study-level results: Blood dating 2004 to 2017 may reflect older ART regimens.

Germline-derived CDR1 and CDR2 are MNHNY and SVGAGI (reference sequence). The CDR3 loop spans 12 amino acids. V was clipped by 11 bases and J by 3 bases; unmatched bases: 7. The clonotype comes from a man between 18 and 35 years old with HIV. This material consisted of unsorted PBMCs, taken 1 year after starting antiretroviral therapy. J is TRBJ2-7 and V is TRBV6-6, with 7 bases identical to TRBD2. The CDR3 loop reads CAASGGVYEQYF. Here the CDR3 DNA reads TGTGCCGCCTCTGGGGGGGTCTACGAGCAGTACTTC.